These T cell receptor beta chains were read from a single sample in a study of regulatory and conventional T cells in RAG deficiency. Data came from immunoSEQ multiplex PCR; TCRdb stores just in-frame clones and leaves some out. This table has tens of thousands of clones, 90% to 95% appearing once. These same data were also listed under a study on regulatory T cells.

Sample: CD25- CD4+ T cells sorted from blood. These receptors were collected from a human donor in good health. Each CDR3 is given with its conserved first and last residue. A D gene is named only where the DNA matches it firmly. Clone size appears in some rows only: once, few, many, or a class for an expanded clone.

TGCGCCAGCAGCTTTAACGGGATAGAGACCCAGTACTTC	CASSFNGIETQYF	NA	TRBV5-1	TRBJ2-5	few
TGTGCCAGCAAGGGACAGGGGGATGGCTACACCTTC	CASKGQGDGYTF	TRBD1	TRBV11-2	TRBJ1-2	NA
TGTGCCTGGAGCAAACTAGCGGGAGGAGCCGGGGAGCTGTTTTTT	CAWSKLAGGAGELFF	TRBD2	TRBV30	TRBJ2-2	NA
TGTGCCAGCAGTTGGGGCAGATTCTATGGCTACACCTTC	CASSWGRFYGYTF	NA	TRBV6-5	TRBJ1-2	NA
TGTGCCAGTGTTGGGACAGGGGAGACCGGGGAGCTGTTTTTT	CASVGTGETGELFF	TRBD1	TRBV2	TRBJ2-2	NA
TGTGCCAGCAGCTCGGGACAGACTGCGGCCGGGGAGCTGTTTTTT	CASSSGQTAAGELFF	TRBD1	TRBV5-4	TRBJ2-2	NA
TGCAGCGTTGAGACCGTAAAAGCTAGGGAGACCCAGTACTTC	CSVETVKARETQYF	NA	TRBV29-1	TRBJ2-5	NA
TGTGCCAGCAGCCCCTTACTTTACACTGAAGCTTTCTTT	CASSPLLYTEAFF	NA	TRBV14	TRBJ1-1	NA
TGTGCCAGCACCCTCGGTACCCTGTCCCACTATGGCTACACCTTC	CASTLGTLSHYGYTF	NA	TRBV7-2	TRBJ1-2	once
TGTGCCAGCAGTTCCCGGACAGCCCTCGGAAACACCATATATTTT	CASSSRTALGNTIYF	NA	TRBV28	TRBJ1-3	NA
TGTGCCAGCAGCGTACAGGGCACGGGCGAGCAGTACTTC	CASSVQGTGEQYF	NA	TRBV9	TRBJ2-7	NA
TGTGCCAGCAGCCCCGGACAGCAAGCTAACTATGGCTACACCTTC	CASSPGQQANYGYTF	NA	TRBV5-4	TRBJ1-2	NA
TGTGCCAGCAGCTTAGTGGGAGGGTTCAGCTACGAGCAGTACTTC	CASSLVGGFSYEQYF	TRBD2	TRBV7-2	TRBJ2-7	NA
TGTGCCATCAGTGGGGGACAGAACTATGGCTACACCTTC	CAISGGQNYGYTF	TRBD1	TRBV10-3	TRBJ1-2	NA
TGTGCCAGCAGCTCCCCGGCAGGGGGACGTGAGACCCAGTACTTC	CASSSPAGGRETQYF	TRBD1	TRBV5-5	TRBJ2-5	NA
TGTGCCAGCAGCTTAACGGGGGTTAACACCGGGGAGCTGTTTTTT	CASSLTGVNTGELFF	NA	TRBV7-7	TRBJ2-2	NA
TGTGCCAGCAGCGCAATCTCCGGGACAGGGGTGGGGTACGAGCAGTACTTC	CASSAISGTGVGYEQYF	TRBD1	TRBV2	TRBJ2-7	NA
TGTGCCAGCAGCTTGGGATACATAGCCAGGGTGACCTATGGCTACACCTTC	CASSLGYIARVTYGYTF	NA	TRBV11-2	TRBJ1-2	NA
TGCGCCAGCAGTGCGTCAGGAGGGGACATTCAGTACTTC	CASSASGGDIQYF	NA	TRBV10-1	TRBJ2-4	once
TGTGCCAGCACCCCGGGGAAGGATGGCTACACCTTC	CASTPGKDGYTF	NA	TRBV6-5	TRBJ1-2	NA
TGTGCCAGCAGCTTCGACAGGGGGGTCTATGGCTACACCTTC	CASSFDRGVYGYTF	TRBD1	TRBV7-9	TRBJ1-2	NA
TGCGCCAGCAGCTTGACCCGGGACAGGGTTTCACCCCTCCACTTT	CASSLTRDRVSPLHF	TRBD1	TRBV5-1	TRBJ1-6	NA
TGTGCCAGCAGCCCCCTATCGACAGTCACCTACGAGCAGTACTTC	CASSPLSTVTYEQYF	NA	TRBV9	TRBJ2-7	NA
TGTGCCACCCGATATTGGTATGGTGAGGAGAAAAACATTCAGTACTTC	CATRYWYGEEKNIQYF	NA	TRBV15	TRBJ2-4	NA
TGTGCCAGCAGTCCAAGGGGGCGCCGGGTCATGGAGACCCAGTACTTC	CASSPRGRRVMETQYF	TRBD1	TRBV27	TRBJ2-5	NA
TGTGCCAGCAGCCGACCGGAGGGAAGCGGGGGCACCGGGGAGCTGTTTTTT	CASSRPEGSGGTGELFF	TRBD2	TRBV11-3	TRBJ2-2	NA
TGCGCCAGCAGCCAAGAGCCAGGGGGTTACGAGCAGTACTTC	CASSQEPGGYEQYF	TRBD1	TRBV4-1	TRBJ2-7	NA
TGTGCTAGTGGTCAGACAGGGAAGGGCTCTGGAAACACCATATATTTT	CASGQTGKGSGNTIYF	TRBD1	TRBV12-5	TRBJ1-3	NA
TGTGCCAGCAGCCCCCGACAGGGGGTGAGCACAGATACGCAGTATTTT	CASSPRQGVSTDTQYF	TRBD1	TRBV9	TRBJ2-3	NA
TGTGCCAGCAGCCAAGAACGCGGGGGGGCCCCCGAGCAGTACTTC	CASSQERGGAPEQYF	TRBD2	TRBV4-2	TRBJ2-7	NA
TGTGCCAGCAGTGACAGGGGGAGCAGCTATGGCTACACCTTC	CASSDRGSSYGYTF	TRBD1	TRBV6-1	TRBJ1-2	NA
TGTGCCAGCAGGGCGGATTCTAACTATGGCTACACCTTC	CASRADSNYGYTF	NA	TRBV6-1	TRBJ1-2	NA
TGTGCCATCAGTGAGACCACTAGCGGGGGCGGGACAGATACGCAGTATTTT	CAISETTSGGGTDTQYF	TRBD2	TRBV10-3	TRBJ2-3	NA
TGTGCCATCAGTGAGGGCGGGACAGGGGAGTTCTTC	CAISEGGTGEFF	TRBD1	TRBV10-3	TRBJ2-1	NA
TGTGCCAGCAGTTTAAGAGAGTCCTACGAGCAGTACTTC	CASSLRESYEQYF	NA	TRBV27	TRBJ2-7	NA
TGTGCCAGCAGCCAACGGCTAGCGGGGACCCCGGCGACCCAGTACTTC	CASSQRLAGTPATQYF	TRBD2	TRBV4-2	TRBJ2-5	NA
TGTGCCAGCAGCCCAGAGGCATATCAGCCCCAGCATTTT	CASSPEAYQPQHF	NA	TRBV7-2	TRBJ1-5	NA